Sequencing of this T cell receptor (beta chain) was carried out in a study of early T cells in non-severe SARS-CoV-2 infection (dated by TCRdb to about 2021). Turning to the overall study: TCR sequencing used bulk RNA from unsorted whole blood, so alpha and beta chains could not be paired.

The receptor library was made with 5' RACE. The instrument given in TCRdb is NextSeq 500. Unique molecular identifiers were attached to individual cDNA molecules in the TCR library protocol so that sequencing error and PCR bias could be corrected. Both TCR alpha and beta chains were sequenced, and tight co-correlation was observed between alpha and beta sequence abundances in each sample. The authors' pipeline ran thus. Decombinator V4 was used to annotate the V gene, J gene and CDR3 of the TCR sequences. Expanded TCRs were defined as changing significantly between any two time points under a Poisson model with p below 0.0001. Abundances of TCRs were expressed as counts per million after normalisation to the total number of TCRs sequenced in each sample. TRAV1-2 paired with TRAJ12, TRAJ20 or TRAJ33 defined MAIT TCRs, while TRAV10 paired with TRAJ18 defined iNKT TCRs. VDJdb, accessed 1 November 2021, was searched for CMV, EBV and SARS-CoV-2 annotated TCRs, with TCRs annotated for multiple antigens excluded. TCRdb's own reprocessing of the public reads used fastp at Q25 and MiXCR and kept productive beta chains. Rows with a matching CDR3 protein are joined into one entry that keeps the most common DNA and genes. TCRdb, not the original authors, processed these V and J calls. This sample has some 50,000 distinct CDR3 sequences in its table, and roughly 5.7% of those were observed once. Jointly, the top ten make up 5% to 6.5% of the sample.

The CDR3 has 14 amino acids, counting the end cysteine and phenylalanine. The read is trimmed to its CDR3 DNA, 42 bases read in frame from base 1. The V and J ends are trimmed by 7 bases and 3 bases, leaving 18 bases between them. The germline V gene gives CDR1 as SQVTM and CDR2 as ANQGSEA. A case-control design nested within a healthcare worker cohort in London, UK, was used, with weekly nasopharyngeal swab PCR tests and blood sampling performed. Healthcare workers were recruited between 23 and 31 March 2020, during the week of the UK lockdown, and were followed weekly for up to roughly 16 weeks. This clonotype was seen at least ten times. Its antigen target is currently unknown. No much larger clone exists at a distance of one base, and base qualities are not known. The study at large found these results: VDJdb matching was skewed toward anti-spike CD8 responses and likely underestimated virus-specific expansions, missing private and CD4 specificities.

Here the chain combines TRBV29-1 and TRBJ2-5, with the D gene possibly TRBD1 or TRBD2, each one fitting 5 bases. This TCR was sampled from an adult who was a healthcare worker with PCR-confirmed SARS-CoV-2 infection or an uninfected control (not recorded which). The sample here was whole blood, taken at baseline. The DNA sequence follows: TGCAGCGCAAAACGGGACCCACGGGAAGAGACCCAGTACTTC. This gives the protein CSAKRDPREETQYF.